The 19 T cell receptor beta chains given below trace back to one sample, sequenced in a study of CD8 T cells in Susac syndrome. The RNA input was roughly 0.45 to 1 ug, and it was reverse transcribed with random hexamers. TCRdb passed the immunoSEQ multiplex PCR reads through MiXCR, listing each CDR3 protein once. The data show about 300,000 distinct CDR3 sequences, roughly 85% seen once. Material for sequencing was CD8+ T cells from PBMCs. The receptors shown here come from a human donor with multiple sclerosis.

A few counts support this clonotype. The chain uses TRBV19 and TRBJ2-1, with D unclear. V gave up 1 base and J gave up 7 bases, with 8 bases separating them. The germline V gene has CDR1 LNHDA and CDR2 SQIVND (reference sequence). There are 13 residues in the CDR3. The CDR3 nucleotides read TGTGCCAGTAGTATAGCTAGGGCTAATGAGCAGTTCTTC. Its translation is CASSIARANEQFF.

V usage is TRBV2 and J usage is TRBJ2-3; the D is unclear. Trimming removed 0 bases at V and 5 bases at J, with 18 bases between. Germline CDR1 reads SNHLY; CDR2 reads FYNNEI. This CDR3 region has 17 residues. The CDR3 nucleotides are TGTGCCAGCAGTGAAGCGTGGGAATCCCACGTTGGAGATACGCAGTATTTT. Its protein is CASSEAWESHVGDTQYF. Using reference TRBV2 and TRBJ2-3 for the parts outside the CDR3, the full variable domain is EPEVTQTPSHQVTQMGQEVILRCVPISNHLYFYWYRQILGQKVEFLVSFYNNEISEKSEIFDDQFSVERPDGSNFTLKIRSTKLEDSAMYFCASSEAWESHVGDTQYFGPGTRLTVL.

V usage is TRBV29-1 and J usage is TRBJ1-1; D ambiguous. Germline loops: CDR1 SQVTM, CDR2 ANQGSEA. Trimming removed 7 bases at V and 3 bases at J, with 6 bases between. This CDR3 spans 10 amino acids. Here the CDR3 DNA reads TGCAGCGCCTGCTACACTGAAGCTTTCTTT. It yields the protein CSACYTEAFF. Complete variable domain (other parts from reference TRBV29-1 and TRBJ1-1): SAVISQKPSRDICQRGTSLTIQCQVDSQVTMMFWYRQQPGQSLTLIATANQGSEATYESGFVIDKFPISRPNLTFSTLTVSNMSPEDSSIYLCSACYTEAFFGQGTRLTVV.

The chain recombines TRBV4-3 with TRBJ1-4; possible D gene TRBD1, 5 bases. Per germline, CDR1 LGHNA and CDR2 YSLEER. The CDR3 extends over 16 amino acids. V was cut by 0 bases and J by 7 bases, with 15 bases left in between. CDR3 coding DNA: TGCGCCAGCAGCCAAGATCGCCAAGGGGAGGGTGAAAAACTGTTTTTT. This gives the protein CASSQDRQGEGEKLFF.

This clonotype was observed a single time. The V call is TRBV6-2 or TRBV6-3, the J call TRBJ1-5, with 7 nucleotides matching TRBD1. V shed 6 bases, J shed 3 bases, and the junction held 11 bases outside the gene matches. Looked up from germline, CDR1 is MNHEY and CDR2 is SVGEGT. This CDR3 comprises 16 residues. The CDR3 spells CASSHNRDSYNQPQHF. DNA for the CDR3: TGTGCCAGCAGCCATAACCGGGACAGCTACAATCAGCCCCAGCATTTT.

Many counts were recorded for this clonotype. This chain uses TRBV11-2 with TRBJ2-7, with D unclear. The CDR3 covers 14 residues. Trimming left V 3 bases short and J 3 bases short, with 12 bases between. Germline CDR1 and CDR2: SGHAT and FQNNGV. This CDR3 is CASSFSGLVYEQYF. DNA for the CDR3: TGTGCCAGCAGCTTTTCGGGCCTAGTCTACGAGCAGTACTTC.

CDR3: CSARVSTSGPSSYEQYF. CDR3 nucleotide sequence: TGCAGTGCTAGAGTATCGACTAGCGGACCTTCATCTTACGAGCAGTACTTC. This chain uses TRBV20-1 with TRBJ2-7; 9 bases are a match to TRBD2. Germline CDR1 reads DFQATT; CDR2 reads SNEGSKA (reference sequence). The CDR3 totals 17 residues. V trimming: 1 base; J trimming: 4 bases; junction bases outside the gene matches: 14.

The V call is TRBV19, the J call TRBJ1-1; 8 bases agree with TRBD1. CDR1 is LNHDA, CDR2 SQIVND, per germline (reference sequence). With V trimmed by 6 bases and J by 5 bases, 11 bases remained unmatched. The CDR3 covers 15 residues. CDR3 bases: TGTGCCAGTAGCCTCTCCGGGACAGGCGGGACTGAAGCTTTCTTT. This gives the protein CASSLSGTGGTEAFF.

This chain uses TRBV6-1 with TRBJ2-5; D gene uncertain. Germline CDR1 reads MNHNS; CDR2 reads SASEGT. This CDR3 is built from 13 residues. V shed 8 bases and J shed 3 bases, with 13 bases lying between them. The CDR3 DNA sequence: TGTGCCAGCCGTCGCGTTGGGGAAGAGACCCAGTACTTC. This codes for CASRRVGEETQYF.

This chain connects TRBV7-9 to TRBJ2-1, with D hard to call. This CDR3 has 14 amino acids. Per the germline V gene, CDR1 is SEHNR and CDR2 is FQNEAQ (reference sequence). With 5 bases removed from V and 6 bases from J, the gap between germline ends came to 14 bases. The CDR3 reads CASSTPADPNEQFF. Written as DNA, the CDR3 is TGTGCCAGCAGCACCCCCGCGGACCCCAATGAGCAGTTCTTC.

The gene calls are TRBV27 and TRBJ2-7; D might be TRBD1 or TRBD2, each matching 5 bases. The V gene's germline CDR1 is MNHEY and CDR2 SMNVEV (reference sequence). The CDR3 loop spans 14 amino acids. V was pared by 6 bases and J by 2 bases, with 14 bases between. CDR3 nucleotides: TGTGCCAGCAGCCGGGACGCCAAACCCTACGAGCAGTACTTC. Its protein is CASSRDAKPYEQYF.

The chain is built from TRBV13 and TRBJ2-2; D call uncertain. The CDR3 has 19 residues. In germline, CDR1 is PRHDT, CDR2 FYEKMQ (reference sequence). The V end lost 1 base, the J end lost 1 base, and 19 bases lay between the germline ends. CDR3 DNA: TGTGCCAGCAGCTTAGTACGGGTACCTGTGGGTCGGAACACCGGGGAGCTGTTTTTT. It yields the protein CASSLVRVPVGRNTGELFF.

CDR3 in DNA: TGCGCCAGCAGCCAAGTCGGGGAACTAGCGGGGGACAATGAGCAGTTCTTC. As protein: CASSQVGELAGDNEQFF. The V gene is TRBV4-3, the J gene TRBJ2-1, with TRBD2 identical over 11 bases. This CDR3 contains 17 residues. The V gene's germline CDR1 is LGHNA and CDR2 YSLEER. V trimming: 1 base; J trimming: 5 bases; junction bases outside the gene matches: 7.

This chain joins TRBV20-1 and TRBJ2-7, with D perhaps TRBD1 or TRBD2 (5 bases each). CDR3 length: 14 amino acids. The germline V and J ends were trimmed by 0 bases and 3 bases, with 12 bases remaining between them. Germline CDR1 reads DFQATT; CDR2 reads SNEGSKA (reference sequence). The CDR3 spells CSARDRDANYEQYF. The CDR3 coding sequence is TGCAGTGCTAGAGACCGGGACGCAAACTACGAGCAGTACTTC.

The genes are TRBV27 and TRBJ2-1, with TRBD2 as a possible D gene (6 bases). Trimming stripped 6 bases from V and 4 bases from J, with 19 bases between. The CDR3 covers 16 residues. Germline V gene sequence: CDR1 MNHEY, CDR2 SMNVEV (reference sequence). Here the CDR3 reads CASSHRPPSVYNEQFF. CDR3 DNA: TGTGCCAGCAGCCACCGGCCCCCTAGCGTTTACAATGAGCAGTTCTTC.

This clonotype was observed a handful of times. The chain links TRBV19 to TRBJ1-1; no clear D. V dropped 2 bases and J dropped 4 bases, with 8 bases sitting between them. The CDR3 spans 13 residues. The germline V gene has CDR1 LNHDA and CDR2 SQIVND (reference sequence). The DNA for the CDR3 is TGTGCCAGTAGTATATCAGGCCCCACTGAAGCTTTCTTT. Protein product: CASSISGPTEAFF.

The rearrangement joins TRBV2 to TRBJ1-1; 9 positions agree with TRBD1. The germline V gene has CDR1 SNHLY and CDR2 FYNNEI. The CDR3 spans 15 residues. V gave up 6 bases and J gave up 1 base; unmatched junction bases: 6. CDR3 residues: CASRPLTGGNTEAFF. The CDR3 DNA follows: TGTGCCAGCAGGCCCCTGACAGGGGGGAACACTGAAGCTTTCTTT.

The chain couples TRBV5-8 to TRBJ2-2; D possibly corresponds to TRBD2 (5 bases). The CDR3 length is 16 residues. Between the trimmed V and J ends, which lost 3 bases and 1 base, there was a span of 13 bases. Germline CDR1 reads SGHTS; CDR2 reads YDEGEE. The CDR3 region is CASSWNGMLNTGELFF. The CDR3 nucleotides read TGTGCCAGCAGCTGGAACGGGATGTTGAACACCGGGGAGCTGTTTTTT.

The chain joins TRBV24-1 to TRBJ2-5, with TRBD1 identical over 7 bases. V lost 5 bases to trimming and J lost 5 bases; unmatched junction nucleotides: 22. The CDR3 sequence is 19 residues long. CDR1 and CDR2 (germline): KGHDR, SFDVKD. CDR3 sequence: CATSGQHPHRGAGLETQYF. For the CDR3, the DNA is TGTGCCACCAGTGGCCAACACCCTCACAGGGGTGCAGGGTTGGAGACCCAGTACTTC.